This entry concerns a single TCR beta chain. No antigen is known for it. Patients suffered from locally advanced or metastatic urothelial carcinoma. This sample was taken from a study of PD-L1 blockade in urothelial cancer. Study-wide points: Sub-median blood TCR clonality before treatment predicted longer survival.

The investigators introduced synthetic TCR analog templates into each PCR as spikes. Measured with immunoSEQ multiplex PCR; TCRdb has only the in-frame clones, and not every one. The sample lists 85,000 to 130,000 clones; 91% were seen once. Trimming took 8 bases from V and 6 from J; bases not matched to a gene: 14. Germline CDR1 reads SGHTA; CDR2 reads FQGNSA. The CDR3 is made up of 16 amino acids. The sequence derives from a woman of 80 years or more with urothelial cancer. The specimen was PBMCs, collected around atezolizumab (anti-PD-L1) treatment. The V call is TRBV7-2, the J call TRBJ2-4; 9 bases fit TRBD2. CDR3 amino acids: CASHVGIAGARNIQYF. The CDR3 DNA reads as TGTGCCAGCCACGTGGGGATAGCGGGGGCTAGAAACATTCAGTACTTC.